Sequencing of this TCR beta chain was carried out in a study of tumor-infiltrating lymphocytes in localized non-small cell lung cancer (dated by TCRdb to about 2021). Context from the whole study: The cohort included patients whose samples were collected after neoadjuvant chemotherapy, as well as both smokers and never-smokers and several histologies. Each patient provided resected tumor tissue plus uninvolved lung tissue from the same patient, with the uninvolved lung tissue described as non-adjacent to the tumor. TCR sequencing was one of several integrated assays, alongside flow cytometry, multiplex immunofluorescence, RNA-seq, exome sequencing and proteomics, applied to the same patients. The overall ICON cohort was composed of under 190 surgical patients with localized non-small cell lung cancer whose tumors were resected. For a few dozen patients, immunoSEQ T-cell fraction was compared between paired tumor and uninvolved lung.

The paper's findings and limits, for the study overall: TCR-derived T-cell fraction did not differ between the flow cytometry-defined immunotypes IM1 (good prognosis) and IM2 (poor prognosis). Assay coverage varied across patients depending on available tissue quantity, so only a subset of the cohort had TCR sequencing. Tumor T-cell fraction from TCR sequencing was not associated with recurrence-free survival (p = 0.61). In line with immunofluorescence CD3 counts, TCRbeta sequencing supported higher T cell infiltration in tumors compared with uninvolved lung tissue. Different pieces of the same tissue were used for different assays, so technical variation could not be separated from intratumor heterogeneity.

Its CDR3 holds 13 amino acids, cysteine through phenylalanine. Of all the DNA, just the CDR3 is kept, 39 bases in frame from base 1. V and J lose 4 bases and 5 bases, and a span of 11 bases separates them. For CDR1 and CDR2, the germline V gene lists MRHNA and SNTAGT. Patient enrollment in ICON started in early 2016, and the final patient was enrolled in 2018. Fresh tumor and matched uninvolved tissue for in-depth immune analyses, including TCR sequencing, were collected from a subcohort of around 80 patients. TCR sequencing was performed on DNA isolated from bulk tissue, without cell sorting. The T-cell fraction in tumor and uninvolved lung tissue was provided by TCR sequencing with the immunoSEQ assay. As for the original processing: For survival analysis, patients were divided into high (upper tertile) and low (lower two tertiles) T-cell fraction groups, which were compared by log-rank test. Paired tumor versus uninvolved lung differences in T-cell fraction were tested with a signed-rank test. This immuneACCESS table, as held by TCRdb, lists in-frame sequences with V and J called but not all clones. Of the missing ones, under half trace to an unresolved V gene in checked studies; the others have no known cause. V and J calls and clone size follow that table, whereas D and trimming were derived from the DNA. This sample lists some 15,000 clones; roughly four fifths were detected once. The ten largest clones take up 15% to 20% of the sample.

Details on this clone: The antigen it recognizes is unknown. Per-base quality was not reported, and no clone a single base away is much larger than it.

The sequenced sample consisted of lung tumor tissue. This clonotype originated in a human donor with non-small cell lung cancer. The V gene is TRBV6-4 and the J gene is TRBJ2-5; the D gene cannot be resolved beyond TRBD1 or TRBD2, each matching 7 bases. The bases read TGTGCCAGCAGTGCCAGGGGGGGGGAGACCCAGTACTTC. Translated, this gives CASSARGGETQYF.